Each of the 12 T cell receptor beta chains below was sequenced from the same sample in a study of cytomegalovirus exposure and HLA in healthy donors. Vbeta (60) and Jbeta (13) primers were used in the PCR. Sequencing used immunoSEQ multiplex PCR; TCRdb keeps in-frame clones, though not all of them. Here the sample table reports 90,000 to 150,000 clones. Sequencing was performed on PBMCs. These receptors were collected from a man younger than 35 in good health and CMV-seronegative.

The V gene is TRBV15, the J gene TRBJ1-1, with a possible D match to TRBD1 (6 bases). CDR1 LNHNV and CDR2 YYDKDF come from the germline V gene (reference sequence). The CDR3 contains 15 residues. V was pared by 3 bases and J by 1 base, with 12 bases between. CDR3 sequence (DNA): TGTGCCACCAGCAGTCAGACAGGAAGGAACACTGAAGCTTTCTTT. Translated, it gives CATSSQTGRNTEAFF.

This chain joins TRBV20-1 and TRBJ2-7, with D maybe TRBD2 (5 bases). The V end lost 2 bases, the J end lost 4 bases, and 6 bases lay between the germline ends. This CDR3 has 11 amino acids. CDR1 is DFQATT, CDR2 SNEGSKA, per germline (reference sequence). The CDR3: CSARREYEQYF. The CDR3 coding sequence is TGCAGTGCTAGAAGGGAGTACGAGCAGTACTTC.

The chain joins TRBV6-6 to TRBJ2-7, with 10 bases that match TRBD2. V lost 6 bases to trimming and J lost 1 base; unmatched junction nucleotides: 6. The V gene's germline CDR1 is MNHNY and CDR2 SVGAGI (reference sequence). CDR3 length equals 15 residues. The CDR3 spells CASRPGLANSYEQYF. The CDR3 DNA sequence: TGTGCCAGCAGGCCGGGACTAGCGAATTCCTACGAGCAGTACTTC.

V is TRBV27 and J is TRBJ1-1, with 10 bases aligning to TRBD1. V was pared by 8 bases and J by 0 bases, with 6 bases of the junction left unmatched. The CDR3 runs 15 residues. The germline gives CDR1 MNHEY, CDR2 SMNVEV (reference sequence). In nucleotides, the CDR3 is TGTGCCAGCGTCGGGACAGGGGTAATGAACACTGAAGCTTTCTTT. This sequence encodes CASVGTGVMNTEAFF.

The chain joins TRBV7-9 to TRBJ2-1; possible D gene TRBD2, 5 bases. This CDR3 comprises 19 residues. The ends were cut back, 5 bases at V and 8 bases at J, with 31 bases in the middle. CDR1 SEHNR and CDR2 FQNEAQ come from the germline V gene (reference sequence). The DNA for the CDR3 is TGTGCCAGCAGCCCGCCCAACGCTTTCAAAGAGGGCCAACGACATGAGCAGTTCTTC. Protein product: CASSPPNAFKEGQRHEQFF.

The rearrangement uses TRBV9 and TRBJ2-2, with D perhaps TRBD1 (5 bases). The CDR3 extends over 15 amino acids. Looked up from germline, CDR1 is SGDLS and CDR2 is YYNGEE. Trimming shortened V by 0 bases and J by 4 bases, and 10 bases separated the two germline ends. DNA of the CDR3: TGTGCCAGCAGCGTAGTAGGGGTGGGCACCGGGGAGCTGTTTTTT. Its translation: CASSVVGVGTGELFF.

The rearrangement joins TRBV7-2 to TRBJ2-7; 7 nucleotides agree with TRBD1. This CDR3 has 14 amino acids. The ends lost 4 bases at V and 3 bases at J; junction bases unmatched: 6. CDR1 is SGHTA and CDR2 is FQGNSA in the germline V gene. CDR3 in DNA: TGTGCCAGCAGCTCCTCGCGACAGGGCTACGAGCAGTACTTC. Its protein is CASSSSRQGYEQYF.

The rearrangement joins TRBV19 to TRBJ1-3, with 7 bases that match TRBD1. The CDR3 length is 13 residues. V lost 8 bases to trimming and J lost 3 bases; unmatched junction nucleotides: 4. Germline V gene data show CDR1 as LNHDA and CDR2 as SQIVND (reference sequence). CDR3 DNA sequence: TGTGCCAGTCGACAGGGAGGTGGAAACACCATATATTTT. It yields the protein CASRQGGGNTIYF.

This chain connects TRBV28 to TRBJ2-5, with D unresolved. CDR1 is MDHEN and CDR2 is SYDVKM in the germline V gene. Trimming stripped 6 bases from V and 0 bases from J, with 5 bases between. The CDR3 extends over 12 amino acids. CDR3 DNA sequence: TGTGCCAGCAGCTTGTACCAAGAGACCCAGTACTTC. Its translation is CASSLYQETQYF. Full variable domain (rest looked up from reference TRBV28 and TRBJ2-5): DVKVTQSSRYLVKRTGEKVFLECVQDMDHENMFWYRQDPGLGLRLIYFSYDVKMKEKGDIPEGYSVSREKKERFSLILESASTNQTSMYLCASSLYQETQYFGPGTRLLVL.

CDR3 sequence reads: CASSVVGAGGPGGELFF. CDR3 sequence (DNA): TGTGCCAGCAGCGTAGTGGGAGCGGGGGGGCCAGGCGGGGAGCTGTTTTTT. The J gene is TRBJ2-2, the V gene TRBV9; 10 positions match TRBD2. The CDR3 spans 17 residues. Losses at the gene ends were 0 bases for V and 7 bases for J; bases not matched to a gene: 9. CDR1 and CDR2 (germline): SGDLS, YYNGEE. Together with reference TRBV9 and TRBJ2-2, the CDR3 gives the full variable domain: DSGVTQTPKHLITATGQRVTLRCSPRSGDLSVYWYQQSLDQGLQFLIQYYNGEERAKGNILERFSAQQFPDLHSELNLSSLELGDSALYFCASSVVGAGGPGGELFFGEGSRLTVL.

V gene TRBV13 combines with J gene TRBJ2-7; D is ambiguous. The germline gives CDR1 PRHDT, CDR2 FYEKMQ (reference sequence). The V end lost 2 bases, the J end lost 0 bases, and 5 bases lay between the germline ends. The CDR3 totals 13 residues. The DNA of the CDR3 is TGTGCCAGCAGCTTACCCAGCTCCTACGAGCAGTACTTC. Protein sequence: CASSLPSSYEQYF.

This chain joins TRBV4-1 and TRBJ1-1; D is uncertain. V lost 1 base and J lost 4, with 7 bases in between. CDR1 is MGHRA and CDR2 is YSYEKL in the germline V gene. The CDR3 covers 13 residues. The CDR3 bases are TGCGCCAGCAGCCAAGTTGGGCCCACTGAAGCTTTCTTT. Translating it yields CASSQVGPTEAFF.